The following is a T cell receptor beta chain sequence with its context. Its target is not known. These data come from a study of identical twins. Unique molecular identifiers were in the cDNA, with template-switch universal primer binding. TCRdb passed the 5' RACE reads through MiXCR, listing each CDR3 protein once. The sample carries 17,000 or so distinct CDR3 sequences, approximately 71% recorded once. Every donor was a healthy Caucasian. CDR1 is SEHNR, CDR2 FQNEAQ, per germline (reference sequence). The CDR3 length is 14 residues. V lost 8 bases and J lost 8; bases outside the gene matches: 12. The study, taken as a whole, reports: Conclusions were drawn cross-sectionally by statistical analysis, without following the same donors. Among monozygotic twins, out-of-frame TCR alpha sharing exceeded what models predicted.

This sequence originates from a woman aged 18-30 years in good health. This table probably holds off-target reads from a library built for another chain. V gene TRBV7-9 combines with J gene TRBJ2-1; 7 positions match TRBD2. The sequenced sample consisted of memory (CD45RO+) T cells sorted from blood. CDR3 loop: CASQTTGGGYEQFF. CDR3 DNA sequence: TGTGCCAGCCAGACGACGGGAGGTGGGTATGAGCAGTTCTTC. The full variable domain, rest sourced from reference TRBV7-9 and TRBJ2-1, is DTGVSQNPRHKITKRGQNVTFRCDPISEHNRLYWYRQTLGQGPEFLTYFQNEAQLEKSRLLSDRFSAERPKGSFSTLEIQRTEQGDSAMYLCASQTTGGGYEQFFGPGTRLTVL.